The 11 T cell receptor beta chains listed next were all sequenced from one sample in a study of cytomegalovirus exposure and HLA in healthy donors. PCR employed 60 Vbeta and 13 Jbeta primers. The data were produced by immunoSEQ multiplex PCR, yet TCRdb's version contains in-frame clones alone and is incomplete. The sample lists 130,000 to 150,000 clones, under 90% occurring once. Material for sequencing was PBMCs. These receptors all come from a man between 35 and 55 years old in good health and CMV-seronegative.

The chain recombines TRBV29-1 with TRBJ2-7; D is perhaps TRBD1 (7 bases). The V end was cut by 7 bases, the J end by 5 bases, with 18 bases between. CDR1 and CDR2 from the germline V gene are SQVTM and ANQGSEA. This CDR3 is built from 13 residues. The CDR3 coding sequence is TGCAGCGCAGCAGGGGGGATACTCGACGAGCAGTACTTC. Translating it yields CSAAGGILDEQYF.

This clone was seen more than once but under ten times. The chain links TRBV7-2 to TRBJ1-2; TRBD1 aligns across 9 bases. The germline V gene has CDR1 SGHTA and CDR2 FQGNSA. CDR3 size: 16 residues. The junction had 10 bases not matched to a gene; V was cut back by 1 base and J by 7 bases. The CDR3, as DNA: TGTGCCAGCAGCTTAGAGGGGACAGGGACTCGGGGTGGCTACACCTTC. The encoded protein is CASSLEGTGTRGGYTF.

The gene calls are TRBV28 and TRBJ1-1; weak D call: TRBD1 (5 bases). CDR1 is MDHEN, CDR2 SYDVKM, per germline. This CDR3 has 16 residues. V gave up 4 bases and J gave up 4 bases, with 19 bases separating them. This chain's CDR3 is CASSSPGLGWSTEAFF. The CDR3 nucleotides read TGTGCCAGCAGTTCTCCGGGACTAGGATGGAGCACTGAAGCTTTCTTT.

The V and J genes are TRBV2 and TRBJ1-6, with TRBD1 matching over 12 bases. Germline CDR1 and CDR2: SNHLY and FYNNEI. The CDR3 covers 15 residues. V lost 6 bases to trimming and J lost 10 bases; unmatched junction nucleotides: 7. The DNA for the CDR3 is TGTGCCAGCAGACCGGGACAGGGGGCAGAATCACCCCTCCACTTT. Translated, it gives CASRPGQGAESPLHF.

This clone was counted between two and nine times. CDR3 region: CASSQNDGYEQYF. The CDR3 nucleotides are TGCGCCAGCAGCCAGAACGACGGGTACGAGCAGTACTTC. The chain is built from TRBV4-1 and TRBJ2-7; D ambiguous. The V gene's germline CDR1 is MGHRA and CDR2 YSYEKL. V gave up 3 bases and J gave up 4 bases, with 10 bases separating them. The CDR3 is 13 amino acids.

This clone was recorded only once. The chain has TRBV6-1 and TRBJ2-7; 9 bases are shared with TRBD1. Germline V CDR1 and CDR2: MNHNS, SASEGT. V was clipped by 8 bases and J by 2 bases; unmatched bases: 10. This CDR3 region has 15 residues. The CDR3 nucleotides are TGTGCCAGCGGGTCCTGGGACAGGGCCACCTACGAGCAGTACTTC. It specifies CASGSWDRATYEQYF.

The DNA for the CDR3 is TGTGCCAGCAGACCAGGGGGCGCAGGCCACGAGCAGTACTTC. It is translated as CASRPGGAGHEQYF. This chain connects TRBV27 to TRBJ2-7, with TRBD1 matching over 8 bases. Germline V gene lookup returns CDR1 MNHEY and CDR2 SMNVEV (reference sequence). V was pared by 6 bases and J by 5 bases, with 9 bases of the junction left unmatched. The length of the CDR3 is 14 residues.

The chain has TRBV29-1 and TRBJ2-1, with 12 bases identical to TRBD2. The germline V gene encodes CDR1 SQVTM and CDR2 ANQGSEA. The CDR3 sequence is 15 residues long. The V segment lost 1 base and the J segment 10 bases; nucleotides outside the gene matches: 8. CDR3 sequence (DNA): TGCAGCGTTGAAGGACTAGCGGGGGTACCACGGGAGCAGTTCTTC. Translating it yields CSVEGLAGVPREQFF.

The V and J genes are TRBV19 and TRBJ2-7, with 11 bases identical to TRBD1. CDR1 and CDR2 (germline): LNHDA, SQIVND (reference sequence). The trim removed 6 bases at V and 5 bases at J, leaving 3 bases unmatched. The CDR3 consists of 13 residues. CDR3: CASRDRGQNEQYF. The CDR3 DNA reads TGTGCCAGTAGGGACAGGGGGCAAAACGAGCAGTACTTC.

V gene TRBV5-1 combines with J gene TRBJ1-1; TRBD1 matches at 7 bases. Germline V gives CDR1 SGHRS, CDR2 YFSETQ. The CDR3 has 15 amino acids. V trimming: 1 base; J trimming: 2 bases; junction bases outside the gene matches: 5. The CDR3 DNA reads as TGCGCCAGCAGCTTGTACCAGGGGGTTAACACTGAAGCTTTCTTT. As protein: CASSLYQGVNTEAFF. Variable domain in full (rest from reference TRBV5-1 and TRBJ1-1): KAGVTQTPRYLIKTRGQQVTLSCSPISGHRSVSWYQQTPGQGLQFLFEYFSETQRNKGNFPGRFSGRQFSNSRSEMNVSTLELGDSALYLCASSLYQGVNTEAFFGQGTRLTVV.

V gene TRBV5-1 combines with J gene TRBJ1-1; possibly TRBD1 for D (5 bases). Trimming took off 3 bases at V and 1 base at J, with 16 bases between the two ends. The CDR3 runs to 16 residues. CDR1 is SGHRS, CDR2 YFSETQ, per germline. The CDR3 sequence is CASSSQPTRGNTEAFF. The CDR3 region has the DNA TGCGCCAGCAGCTCACAACCGACAAGGGGGAACACTGAAGCTTTCTTT.